This T cell receptor (beta chain) was captured in a study of blood T cell repertoires in COVID-19. The overall study: COVID-19 samples collected from the United States, Italy and Spain covered acute and convalescent phases. Sources were T cells, B-cell-depleted T cells, or PBMCs; the material itself was cDNA or gDNA.

The assay was immunoSEQ multiplex PCR, and TCRdb's table has in-frame clones only and misses some. The sample yields about 150,000 clones, about nine tenths seen once. Per the germline V gene, CDR1 is SGHRS and CDR2 is YFSETQ. V gave up 0 bases and J gave up 1 base, with 7 bases separating them. This CDR3 is 14 amino acids long. On this clone: Other nucleotide sequences from this sample produce the same CDR3.

This TCR was recovered from a man older than 75 with acute or convalescent COVID-19. V gene TRBV5-1 combines with J gene TRBJ1-1; D is unclear. Sequencing was carried out using peripheral blood. CDR3 sequence: CASSLASGNTEAFF. The CDR3 DNA reads as TGCGCCAGCAGCTTGGCCTCAGGGAACACTGAAGCTTTCTTT.